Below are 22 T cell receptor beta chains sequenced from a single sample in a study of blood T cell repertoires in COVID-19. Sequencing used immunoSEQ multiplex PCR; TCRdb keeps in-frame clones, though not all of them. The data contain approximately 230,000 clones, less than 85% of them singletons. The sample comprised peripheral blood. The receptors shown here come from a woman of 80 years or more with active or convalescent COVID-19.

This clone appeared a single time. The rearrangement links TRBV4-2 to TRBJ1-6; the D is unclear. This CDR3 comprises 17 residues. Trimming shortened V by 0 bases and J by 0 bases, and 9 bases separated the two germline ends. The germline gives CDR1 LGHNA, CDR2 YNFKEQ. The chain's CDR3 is CASSQDWSVSYNSPLHF. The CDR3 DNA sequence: TGTGCCAGCAGCCAAGATTGGTCAGTCTCCTATAATTCACCCCTCCACTTT.

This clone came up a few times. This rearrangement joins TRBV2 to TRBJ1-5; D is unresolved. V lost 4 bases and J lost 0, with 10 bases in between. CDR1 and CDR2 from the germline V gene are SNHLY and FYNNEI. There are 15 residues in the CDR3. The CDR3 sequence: CASSGVNYSNQPQHF. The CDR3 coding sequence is TGTGCCAGCAGTGGAGTGAATTATAGCAATCAGCCCCAGCATTTT. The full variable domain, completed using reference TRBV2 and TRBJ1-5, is EPEVTQTPSHQVTQMGQEVILRCVPISNHLYFYWYRQILGQKVEFLVSFYNNEISEKSEIFDDQFSVERPDGSNFTLKIRSTKLEDSAMYFCASSGVNYSNQPQHFGDGTRLSIL.

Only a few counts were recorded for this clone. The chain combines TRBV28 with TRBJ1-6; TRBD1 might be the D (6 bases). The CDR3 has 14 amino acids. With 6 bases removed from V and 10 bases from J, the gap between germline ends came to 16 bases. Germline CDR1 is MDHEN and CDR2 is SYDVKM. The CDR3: CASSSEGVWSPLHF. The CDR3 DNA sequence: TGTGCCAGCAGCTCCGAGGGGGTATGGTCACCCCTCCACTTT. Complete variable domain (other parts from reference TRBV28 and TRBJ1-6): DVKVTQSSRYLVKRTGEKVFLECVQDMDHENMFWYRQDPGLGLRLIYFSYDVKMKEKGDIPEGYSVSREKKERFSLILESASTNQTSMYLCASSSEGVWSPLHFGNGTRLTVT.

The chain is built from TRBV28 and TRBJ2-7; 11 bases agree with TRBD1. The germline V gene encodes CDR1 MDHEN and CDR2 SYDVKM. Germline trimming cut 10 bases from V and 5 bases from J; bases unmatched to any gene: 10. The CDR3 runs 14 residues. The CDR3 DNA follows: TGTGCCATCTCACCGGGACAGGGGGTTAACGAGCAGTACTTC. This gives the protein CAISPGQGVNEQYF.

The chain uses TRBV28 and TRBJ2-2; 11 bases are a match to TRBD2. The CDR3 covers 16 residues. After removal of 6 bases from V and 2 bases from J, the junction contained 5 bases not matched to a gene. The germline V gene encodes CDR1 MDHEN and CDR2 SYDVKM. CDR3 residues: CASSKGTSGNTGELFF. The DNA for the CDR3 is TGTGCCAGCAGCAAAGGGACTAGCGGAAACACCGGGGAGCTGTTTTTT.

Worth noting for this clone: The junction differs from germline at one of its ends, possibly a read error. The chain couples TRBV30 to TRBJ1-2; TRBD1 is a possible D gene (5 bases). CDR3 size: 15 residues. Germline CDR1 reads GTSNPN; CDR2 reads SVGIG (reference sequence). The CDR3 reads CAWSLPGRTNYSYTF. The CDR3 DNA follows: TGTGCCTGGAGTCTACCGGGACGGACTAACTATAGCTACACCTTC.

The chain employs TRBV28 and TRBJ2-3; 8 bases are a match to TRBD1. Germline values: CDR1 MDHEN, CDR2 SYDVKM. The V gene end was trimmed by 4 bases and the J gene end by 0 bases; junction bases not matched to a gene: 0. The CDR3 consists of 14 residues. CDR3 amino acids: CASSWTGSTDTQYF. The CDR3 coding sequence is TGTGCCAGCAGTTGGACAGGGAGCACAGATACGCAGTATTTT.

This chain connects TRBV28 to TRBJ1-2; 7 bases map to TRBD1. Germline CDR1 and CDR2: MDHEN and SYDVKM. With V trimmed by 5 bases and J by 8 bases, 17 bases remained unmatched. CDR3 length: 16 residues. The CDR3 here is CASSRAGDRARQGYTF. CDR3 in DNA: TGTGCCAGCAGTCGCGCCGGAGACAGGGCTCGTCAAGGCTACACCTTC.

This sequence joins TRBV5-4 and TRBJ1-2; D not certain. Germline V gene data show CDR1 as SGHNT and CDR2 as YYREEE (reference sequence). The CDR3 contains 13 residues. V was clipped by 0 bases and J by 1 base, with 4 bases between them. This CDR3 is CASSLDSNYGYTF. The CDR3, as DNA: TGTGCCAGCAGCTTGGACAGTAACTATGGCTACACCTTC.

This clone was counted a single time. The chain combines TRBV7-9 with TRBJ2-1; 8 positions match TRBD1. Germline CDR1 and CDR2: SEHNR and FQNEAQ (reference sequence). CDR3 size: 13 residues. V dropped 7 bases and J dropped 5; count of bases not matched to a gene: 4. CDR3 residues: CASTDRVNNEQFF. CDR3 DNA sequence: TGTGCCAGCACGGACAGGGTGAACAATGAGCAGTTCTTC. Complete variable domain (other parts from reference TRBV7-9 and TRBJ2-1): DTGVSQNPRHKITKRGQNVTFRCDPISEHNRLYWYRQTLGQGPEFLTYFQNEAQLEKSRLLSDRFSAERPKGSFSTLEIQRTEQGDSAMYLCASTDRVNNEQFFGPGTRLTVL.

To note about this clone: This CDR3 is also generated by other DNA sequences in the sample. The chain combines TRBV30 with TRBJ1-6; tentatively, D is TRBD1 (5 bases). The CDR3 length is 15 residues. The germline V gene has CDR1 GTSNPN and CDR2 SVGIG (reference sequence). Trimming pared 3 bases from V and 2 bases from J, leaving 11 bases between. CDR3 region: CAWSPAGTYNSPLHF. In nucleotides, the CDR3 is TGTGCCTGGAGCCCAGCAGGGACCTATAATTCACCCCTCCACTTT.

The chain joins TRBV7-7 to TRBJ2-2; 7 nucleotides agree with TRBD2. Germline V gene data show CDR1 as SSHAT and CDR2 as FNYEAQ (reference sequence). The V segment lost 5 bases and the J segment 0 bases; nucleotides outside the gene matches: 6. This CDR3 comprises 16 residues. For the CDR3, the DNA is TGTGCCAGCAGCCCGCAGACTAGCCCGAACACCGGGGAGCTGTTTTTT. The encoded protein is CASSPQTSPNTGELFF. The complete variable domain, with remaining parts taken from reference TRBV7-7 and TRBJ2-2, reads GAGVSQSPRYKVTKRGQDVTLRCDPISSHATLYWYQQALGQGPEFLTYFNYEAQPDKSGLPSDRFSAERPEGSISTLTIQRTEQRDSAMYRCASSPQTSPNTGELFFGEGSRLTVL.

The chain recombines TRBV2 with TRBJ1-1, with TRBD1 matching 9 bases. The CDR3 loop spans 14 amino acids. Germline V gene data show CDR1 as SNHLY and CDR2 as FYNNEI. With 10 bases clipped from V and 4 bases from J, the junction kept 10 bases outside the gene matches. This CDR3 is CATNLATGGTEAFF. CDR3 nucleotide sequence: TGTGCCACCAACCTAGCGACAGGGGGCACTGAAGCTTTCTTT.

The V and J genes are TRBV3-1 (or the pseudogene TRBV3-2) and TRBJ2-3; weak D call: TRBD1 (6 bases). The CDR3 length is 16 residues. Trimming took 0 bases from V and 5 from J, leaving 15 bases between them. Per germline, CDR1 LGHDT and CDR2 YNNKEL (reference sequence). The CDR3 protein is CASSQDGRIRGDTQYF. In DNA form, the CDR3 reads TGTGCCAGCAGCCAAGATGGGAGAATCAGGGGAGATACGCAGTATTTT.

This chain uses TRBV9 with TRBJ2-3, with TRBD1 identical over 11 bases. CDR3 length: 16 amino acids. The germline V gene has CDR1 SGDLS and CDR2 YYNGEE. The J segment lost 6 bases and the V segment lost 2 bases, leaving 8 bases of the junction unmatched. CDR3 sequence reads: CASSVRTGGFSDTQYF. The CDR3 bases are TGTGCCAGCAGCGTCCGGACAGGGGGCTTTTCCGATACGCAGTATTTT.

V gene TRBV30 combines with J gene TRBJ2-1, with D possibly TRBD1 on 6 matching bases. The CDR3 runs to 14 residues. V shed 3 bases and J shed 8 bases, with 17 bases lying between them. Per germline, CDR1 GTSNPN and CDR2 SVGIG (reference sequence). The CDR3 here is CAWRHRAEVHEQFF. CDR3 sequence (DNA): TGTGCCTGGAGACACAGGGCGGAGGTGCATGAGCAGTTCTTC.

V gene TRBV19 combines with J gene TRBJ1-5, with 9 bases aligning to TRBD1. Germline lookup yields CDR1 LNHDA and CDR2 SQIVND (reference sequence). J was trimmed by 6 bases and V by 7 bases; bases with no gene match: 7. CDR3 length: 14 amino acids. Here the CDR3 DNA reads TGTGCCAGTAATCCCGGGACAGGGTTTCAGCCCCAGCATTTT. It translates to CASNPGTGFQPQHF.

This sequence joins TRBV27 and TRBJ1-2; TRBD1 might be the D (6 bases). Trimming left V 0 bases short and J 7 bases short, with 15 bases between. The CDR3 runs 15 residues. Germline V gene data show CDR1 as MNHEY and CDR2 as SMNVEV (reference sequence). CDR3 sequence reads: CASSLSWQGISGYTF. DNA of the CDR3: TGTGCCAGCAGTTTATCCTGGCAGGGGATCAGTGGCTACACCTTC.

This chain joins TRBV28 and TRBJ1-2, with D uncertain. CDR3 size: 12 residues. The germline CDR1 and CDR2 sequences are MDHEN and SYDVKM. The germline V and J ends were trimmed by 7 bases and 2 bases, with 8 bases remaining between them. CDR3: CASTPRNYGYTF. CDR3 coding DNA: TGTGCCAGCACCCCGAGGAACTATGGCTACACCTTC.

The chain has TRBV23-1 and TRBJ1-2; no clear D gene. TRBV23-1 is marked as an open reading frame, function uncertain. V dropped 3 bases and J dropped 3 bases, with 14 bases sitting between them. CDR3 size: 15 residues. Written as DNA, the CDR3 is TGCGCCAGCAGTCATCAGCGGGAGATGGACTATGGCTACACCTTC. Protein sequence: CASSHQREMDYGYTF.

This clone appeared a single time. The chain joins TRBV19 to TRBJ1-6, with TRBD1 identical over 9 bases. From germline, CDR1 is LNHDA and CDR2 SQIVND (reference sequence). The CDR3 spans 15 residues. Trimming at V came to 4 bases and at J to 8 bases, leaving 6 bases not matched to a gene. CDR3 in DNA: TGTGCCAGTAGTACGCACAGGGGGCGGGATTCACCCCTCCACTTT. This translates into CASSTHRGRDSPLHF.

The CDR3 DNA is TGTGCCAGCAGCTTACACGGACTAGGCAGAGGCTCAGATACGCAGTATTTT. The encoded protein is CASSLHGLGRGSDTQYF. The J gene is TRBJ2-3, the V gene TRBV7-2; 7 bases align to TRBD2. From germline, CDR1 is SGHTA and CDR2 FQGNSA. This CDR3 is 17 amino acids long. Trimming cost V 2 bases and J 4 bases; bases outside gene matches: 12.